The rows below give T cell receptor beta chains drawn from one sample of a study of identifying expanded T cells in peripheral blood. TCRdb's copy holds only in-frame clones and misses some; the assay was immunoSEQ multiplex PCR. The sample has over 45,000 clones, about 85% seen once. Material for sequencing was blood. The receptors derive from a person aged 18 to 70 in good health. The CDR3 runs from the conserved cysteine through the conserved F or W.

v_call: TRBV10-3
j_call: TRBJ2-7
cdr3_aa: CAISPSSYEQYF

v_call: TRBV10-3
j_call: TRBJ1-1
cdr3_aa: CAIKGGNTEAFF

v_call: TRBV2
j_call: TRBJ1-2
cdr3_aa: CASREGTYGYTF

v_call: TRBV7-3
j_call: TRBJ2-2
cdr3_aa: CASSLTRGTGELFF

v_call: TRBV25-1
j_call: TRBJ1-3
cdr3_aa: CASSRTEKYSGNTIYF

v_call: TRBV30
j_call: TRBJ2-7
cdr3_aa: CAWSSTGLTYEQYF

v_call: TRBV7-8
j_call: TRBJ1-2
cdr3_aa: CASSLGRIEGYTF

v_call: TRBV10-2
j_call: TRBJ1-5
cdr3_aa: CASSVGSGQPQHF

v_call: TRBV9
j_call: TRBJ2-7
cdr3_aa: CASSAGVADTYEQYF

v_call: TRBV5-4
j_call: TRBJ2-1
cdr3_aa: CASRDLAGGSYNEQFF

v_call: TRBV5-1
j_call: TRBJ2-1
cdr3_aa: CASSLEGRNEQFF

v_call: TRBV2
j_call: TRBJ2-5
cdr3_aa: CASSDKDRLSKETQYF

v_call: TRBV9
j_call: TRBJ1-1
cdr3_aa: CASSVGTDRRNTEAFF

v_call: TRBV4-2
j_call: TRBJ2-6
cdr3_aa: CASSHPPGRPHSGANVLTF

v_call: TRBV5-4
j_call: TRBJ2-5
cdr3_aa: CASSLEVETIQETQYF

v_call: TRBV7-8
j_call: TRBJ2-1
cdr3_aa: CASSFGTSSNEQFF

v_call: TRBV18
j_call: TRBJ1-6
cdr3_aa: CASSPTRNGNSPLHF

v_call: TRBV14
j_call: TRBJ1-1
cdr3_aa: CASSRSDRGAFF

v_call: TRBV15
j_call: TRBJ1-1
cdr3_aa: CATSRATGTGNTEAFF

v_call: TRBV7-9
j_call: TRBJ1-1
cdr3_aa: CASSLVQGTEAFF

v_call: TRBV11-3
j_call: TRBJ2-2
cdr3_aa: CASSLQLAGTTGELFF